This T cell receptor beta chain stems from a study of Ad26.COV2.S vaccination and SARS-CoV-2 variants. Treatment of the sample: over 15 received Ad26.COV2.S at low or high dose, single or two shots; roughly five received placebo; per-sample allocation not given. Repertoires come from day 63 after the first vaccine or placebo injection. The germline CDR1 and CDR2 sequences are LGHNA and YNFKEQ. This CDR3 has 16 amino acids. With V trimmed by 4 bases and J by 6 bases, 12 bases remained unmatched. Here immunoSEQ multiplex PCR was the method, and the copy in TCRdb shows in-frame clones only, minus some. Found here are 350,000 to 500,000 clones, 75% to 90% of them singletons; the top ten hold just over 2.5%.

The source material was peripheral blood, sampled in a trial of Ad26.COV2.S vaccine versus placebo. The chain recombines TRBV4-2 with TRBJ2-1; 7 bases fit TRBD2. This TCR was recovered from a person between 18 and 65 years old who received the Ad26.COV2.S COVID-19 vaccine or a placebo. CDR3 sequence reads: CASSPRRAGFFNEQFF. As DNA, the CDR3 is TGTGCCAGCAGCCCCCGTAGAGCGGGATTTTTCAATGAGCAGTTCTTC.